This entry is about one T cell receptor (beta chain). A few counts support this clonotype. Its antigen specificity is not known. Qualities for individual bases were not recorded, and no much larger clone is one base off. The library was prepared using 5' RACE. These reads were obtained on an Illumina HiSeq 2000. A universal primer binding site was introduced by template switching, and a unique molecular identifier was present in the final cDNA, enabling accurate counting of TCR cDNA molecules. Specific primers in the conserved constant-segment region were used to synthesize first-strand cDNA for the TCR alpha and beta chains. To control for contamination, every cDNA library was double barcoded, receiving both a SMART-Mk sample barcode and Illumina barcodes. Two successive PCR steps introduced TruSeq adapter sequences along with Illumina sample barcodes. Sequencing of the TCR alpha and beta cDNA libraries was done on the Illumina HiSeq platform using custom primers. Turning to the authors' computational methods: Raw reads were processed with MiGEC to extract unique molecular identifiers, and MiXCR was used to determine CDR3 positions. Recombination models were inferred per individual with the repgenHMM and IGoR tools using an EM algorithm. The tcR package in R was used for shared clonotype analysis, with sharing normalized by the product of cloneset sizes. Out-of-frame nonproductive sequences were analyzed to study raw recombination free of thymic and clonal selection effects. Using fastp trimming at Q25 and MiXCR clonotype assembly, TCRdb reanalyzed the public sequencing data and kept in-frame beta chains. CDR3 protein duplicates are merged, each entry listing the most common genes and DNA. TCRdb's processing, not the study's, gives the V and J calls here. For this sample the table gives just under 550,000 distinct CDR3 sequences, of which approximately 16% were detected only once. The top ten constitute 0.44% of the sample.

This specimen belongs to a study of identical twins (dated by TCRdb to the mid-2010s). Concerning the study at large: To test whether fetal clonotypes persist, this study deep-sequenced TCR alpha and beta repertoires from monozygotic twins, from unrelated adults of various ages, and from cord blood. To rule out contamination, replicate twin experiments were performed at different times with different library preparation protocols. The investigation overall reported the following: Compared with coincidental sharing between unrelated individuals, an excess of low generation-probability sequences was observed among out-of-frame TCR alpha sequences shared between twins. Because the same donors could not be followed over many years, the conclusions relied on cross-sectional statistical analysis. Fewer insertions were carried by abundant cord blood beta clonotypes; a weaker similar trend was observed in young adult naive repertoires, while no such trend was observed in memory repertoires. Recombination models systematically underestimated out-of-frame TCR alpha sharing in monozygotic twins but agreed with sharing between unrelated individuals. A weaker excess of twin sharing was found in beta out-of-frame sequences because the signal-to-noise ratio was lowered by fewer shared sequences. Invariant T cells such as MAIT and iNKT could partly confound zero-insertion analyses, though diverse VJ usage argued against this for most clonotypes.

Trimming removed 6 bases from V and 7 bases from J; the gene matches leave 9 bases unexplained. The CDR3 runs 15 residues from the cysteine to the phenylalanine. The only DNA kept is the CDR3, 45 bases in frame from the first base. All donors were healthy Caucasians. The twin cohort consisted of three pairs of female monozygotic twins, all aged about 18 to 29 years. Positive isolation kits from Invitrogen were used to isolate the CD4+ and CD8+ T cell populations. This sample was shared with a second study, whose subject was yellow fever vaccine responses in identical twins. Looking at the second paper: The T cell response to vaccination in identical twins was reported by the authors to appear partly convergent and partly personalized. In the study, vaccine-responding T cell clones were precisely tracked in identical twins.

The material sequenced was CD4+ T cells sorted from blood. This sequence originates from a woman between 18 and 30 years old in good health. The chain is assembled from TRBV12-3 or TRBV12-4 and TRBJ1-5, with TRBD1 identical over 10 junction bases. CDR3 protein: CASRETGGGWQPQHF. The nucleotide sequence reads as follows: TGTGCCAGCAGGGAGACAGGGGGCGGGTGGCAGCCCCAGCATTTT.